This note documents a single T cell receptor beta chain sequence. The sample belongs to a study of CDR3 diversity in severe acne. Per germline, CDR1 LNHDA and CDR2 SQIVND (reference sequence). This CDR3 has 13 residues. With 4 bases removed from V and 7 bases from J, the gap between germline ends came to 13 bases. TCRdb recomputed calls from the PCR reads with MiXCR, one row per CDR3 protein. The sample shows fewer than 90,000 distinct CDR3 sequences, under 65% of them seen only once. The sample was blood. This TCR came from a male donor in good health, without acne. The chain links TRBV19 to TRBJ1-1, with TRBD1 as a possible D gene (5 bases). CDR3 amino acids: CASSTGHTLEAFF. The CDR3 DNA follows: TGTGCCAGTAGTACAGGACATACGCTTGAAGCTTTCTTT. The full variable domain, completed using reference TRBV19 and TRBJ1-1, is DGGITQSPKYLFRKEGQNVTLSCEQNLNHDAMYWYRQDPGQGLRLIYYSQIVNDFQKGDIAEGYSVSREKKESFPLTVTSAQKNPTAFYLCASSTGHTLEAFFGQGTRLTVV.